This TCR beta chain was sequenced during a study of response to subunit inactivated influenza vaccine. Study conclusions and caveats: The authors put forward the suggestion that each seasonal influenza vaccination may bring in only a limited number of new T cells.

Per the germline V gene, CDR1 is MNHEY and CDR2 is SVGEGT. The length of the CDR3 is 13 residues. V lost 0 bases to trimming and J lost 1 base, with 3 bases between them. This clonotype showed up many times. The antigen remains undetermined. Each CDR3 protein gets one entry after TCRdb re-called the RT-PCR reads with MiXCR. The repertoire holds approximately 530,000 distinct CDR3 sequences, with 6.5% to 8% as singletons. The chain uses TRBV6-2 or TRBV6-3 and TRBJ1-1, with D uncertain. This TCR came from a man between 50 and 69 years old who received an inactivated influenza vaccine. The material sequenced was PBMCs from blood, taken approximately 25 months after vaccination. In nucleotides, the CDR3 is TGTGCCAGCAGTTACTCGAGGAACACTGAAGCTTTCTTT. This gives the protein CASSYSRNTEAFF.